In this sample, the clone carrying this TCR beta chain turned up many times. The CDR3 is 16 residues long. Per germline, CDR1 LGHNA and CDR2 YSLEER. Unmatched junction bases numbered 6, after V lost 2 bases and J lost 7 bases. The data stem from a study of response to subunit inactivated influenza vaccine. A single record per CDR3 protein comes from TCRdb applying MiXCR to the RT-PCR reads. The sample has under 950,000 distinct CDR3 sequences, approximately 21% seen once. This receptor was identified in a man aged 45-65 years who received an inactivated influenza vaccine. The V call is TRBV4-3, the J call TRBJ1-4; 11 bases map to TRBD1. Sample: PBMCs from blood, taken 5 days after vaccination. The CDR3 DNA sequence: TGCGCCAGCAGCCAATTCCGGACAGGGGGCGGTGAAAAACTGTTTTTT. Translated: CASSQFRTGGGEKLFF.